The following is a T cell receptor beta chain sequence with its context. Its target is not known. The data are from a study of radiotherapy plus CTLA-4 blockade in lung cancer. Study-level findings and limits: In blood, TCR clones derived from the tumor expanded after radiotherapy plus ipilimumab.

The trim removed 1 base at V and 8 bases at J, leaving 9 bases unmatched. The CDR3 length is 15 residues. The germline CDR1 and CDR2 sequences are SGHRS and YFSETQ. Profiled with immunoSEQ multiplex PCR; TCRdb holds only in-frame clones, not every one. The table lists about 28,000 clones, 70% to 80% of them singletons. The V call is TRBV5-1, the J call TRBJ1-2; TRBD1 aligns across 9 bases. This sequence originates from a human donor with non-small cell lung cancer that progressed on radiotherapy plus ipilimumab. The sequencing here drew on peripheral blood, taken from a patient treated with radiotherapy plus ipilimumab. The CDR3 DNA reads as TGCGCCAGCAGCTTGCCGGGACAGGGAGTAGAAGGCTACACCTTC. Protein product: CASSLPGQGVEGYTF.